The 27 T cell receptor beta chains listed next were all sequenced from one sample in a study of spatial heterogeneity in lung cancer. MiXCR was run by TCRdb on the 5' RACE reads, yielding one entry per CDR3 protein. Of 60,000 to 65,000 distinct CDR3 sequences listed, 7.5% to 8.5% are singletons. Time point in this sample: sample taken at primary tumor resection. Extraction of whole RNA from tumor, nontumor lung or frozen PBMC preceded unsorted sequencing. The sequences come from PBMCs, collected at surgery. These receptors came from a female donor with early-stage non-small cell lung cancer.

J is TRBJ2-5 and V is TRBV29-1; D could derive from TRBD1 or TRBD2 (6 bases each). V gave up 5 bases and J gave up 4 bases, with 20 bases separating them. The germline gives CDR1 SQVTM, CDR2 ANQGSEA. The CDR3 consists of 15 residues. The CDR3 reads CSVSGGGRGGETQYF. The CDR3 DNA sequence: TGCAGCGTTTCTGGAGGCGGCAGGGGAGGAGAGACCCAGTACTTC. The whole variable domain, filled in from reference TRBV29-1 and TRBJ2-5, reads SAVISQKPSRDICQRGTSLTIQCQVDSQVTMMFWYRQQPGQSLTLIATANQGSEATYESGFVIDKFPISRPNLTFSTLTVSNMSPEDSSIYLCSVSGGGRGGETQYFGPGTRLLVL.

This clonotype was counted ten times or more. The chain recombines TRBV5-5 with TRBJ1-5, with D tentatively TRBD1 (6 bases). Deletions cut 1 base from V and 4 bases from J, with 9 bases between. Germline CDR1 reads SGHKS; CDR2 reads YYEKEE (reference sequence). This CDR3 region has 14 residues. The CDR3 spells CASSLLDRNQPQHF. Written as DNA, the CDR3 is TGTGCCAGCAGCTTGCTGGACAGAAATCAGCCCCAGCATTTT.

The sample holds a few counts of this clonotype. The CDR3 nucleotides are TGTGCCAGCAGCCAAAGTTTTACCGGGACAGGAATCCAAGAGACCCAGTACTTC. This translates into CASSQSFTGTGIQETQYF. The V and J genes are TRBV3-1 and TRBJ2-5; 8 bases are a match to TRBD1. Trimming cost V 2 bases and J 1 base; bases outside gene matches: 12. This CDR3 comprises 18 residues. Germline CDR1 LGHDT, CDR2 YNNKEL (reference sequence).

This clonotype was observed at least ten times. The J gene is TRBJ2-1, the V gene TRBV27; D is undetermined. The germline V gene has CDR1 MNHEY and CDR2 SMNVEV (reference sequence). The CDR3 is 18 residues long. The V end was cut by 2 bases, the J end by 7 bases, with 24 bases between. CDR3 region: CASSLPHRLIRRRNEQFF. CDR3 nucleotides: TGTGCCAGCAGTTTACCCCACAGATTAATCAGGCGTAGGAATGAGCAGTTCTTC.

This clonotype was counted ten times or more. The V gene is TRBV20-1, the J gene TRBJ2-7; D possibly corresponds to TRBD1 (6 bases). The CDR3 contains 15 residues. V lost 0 bases to trimming and J lost 2 bases, with 14 bases between them. In germline, CDR1 is DFQATT, CDR2 SNEGSKA (reference sequence). The DNA for the CDR3 is TGCAGTGCTAGAGATCCGGCAGGGGAACCCTACGAGCAGTACTTC. Its protein is CSARDPAGEPYEQYF.

This clonotype was seen ten or more times. This chain links TRBV12-3 or TRBV12-4 with TRBJ1-5; TRBD1 matches at 10 bases. The trim removed 7 bases at V and 0 bases at J, leaving 6 bases unmatched. The CDR3 has 16 amino acids. CDR3 in amino acids: CASIKGTGDSNQPQHF. The CDR3 DNA follows: TGTGCCAGCATCAAGGGGACAGGGGATAGCAATCAGCCCCAGCATTTT.

This chain uses TRBV20-1 with TRBJ1-4; TRBD1 is a possible D gene (5 bases). The CDR3 sequence is 13 residues long. Germline assignment: CDR1 DFQATT and CDR2 SNEGSKA (reference sequence). Trimming removed 3 bases from V and 4 bases from J, with 9 bases in between. This CDR3 is CSASRGGNEKLFF. CDR3 DNA: TGCAGTGCTAGTAGGGGAGGTAATGAAAAACTGTTTTTT.

The chain employs TRBV3-1 and TRBJ2-7; D gene uncertain. The V gene's germline CDR1 is LGHDT and CDR2 YNNKEL (reference sequence). CDR3 length: 13 amino acids. The germline V and J ends were trimmed by 1 base and 2 bases, with 6 bases remaining between them. The CDR3 spells CASSQGQTYEQYV. The DNA for the CDR3 is TGTGCCAGCAGCCAAGGGCAGACCTACGAGCAGTACGTC.

This clonotype showed up just a few times. The chain couples TRBV20-1 to TRBJ2-3, with TRBD2 matching 10 bases. Germline V lookup: CDR1 DFQATT, CDR2 SNEGSKA (reference sequence). This CDR3 comprises 14 residues. Trimming took 2 bases from V and 5 from J; bases not matched to a gene: 4. The CDR3: CSARLAGAGDTQYF. DNA for the CDR3: TGCAGTGCTAGACTAGCGGGAGCGGGAGATACGCAGTATTTT.

The chain has TRBV30 and TRBJ2-1; maybe TRBD2 (5 bases). The CDR3 runs 17 residues. Between the trimmed V and J ends, which lost 3 bases and 1 base, there was a span of 19 bases. Germline V CDR1 and CDR2: GTSNPN, SVGIG (reference sequence). CDR3: CAWSRAGNPASYNEQFF. The CDR3 region has the DNA TGTGCCTGGAGCCGGGCCGGGAACCCCGCGTCCTACAATGAGCAGTTCTTC.

The chain's CDR3 is CASSQGNYGYTF. CDR3 sequence (DNA): TGTGCCAGCTCCCAGGGAAACTATGGCTACACCTTC. The rearrangement links TRBV6-1 to TRBJ1-2; TRBD1 might be the D (5 bases). The CDR3 consists of 12 residues. The germline V gene has CDR1 MNHNS and CDR2 SASEGT. Trimming took off 8 bases at V and 2 bases at J, with 9 bases between the two ends.

The sample holds a few counts of this clonotype. This rearrangement joins TRBV29-1 to TRBJ1-1; 7 bases align to TRBD1. The V segment lost 5 bases and the J segment 0 bases; nucleotides outside the gene matches: 3. Germline CDR1 and CDR2: SQVTM and ANQGSEA. This CDR3 has 13 amino acids. The CDR3 DNA is TGCAGCGTTTCAGGGGGGCTGAACACTGAAGCTTTCTTT. Residues: CSVSGGLNTEAFF.

The sample holds many counts of this clonotype. The chain joins TRBV6-6 to TRBJ1-4; D is undetermined. Germline V gives CDR1 MNHNY, CDR2 SVGAGI (reference sequence). CDR3 length equals 14 residues. The germline V and J ends were trimmed by 2 bases and 5 bases, with 9 bases remaining between them. The CDR3 region is CASSYVSSNEKLFF. The DNA for the CDR3 is TGTGCCAGCAGTTACGTATCCTCAAATGAAAAACTGTTTTTT.

This clonotype was detected only a few times. The V call is TRBV28, the J call TRBJ2-7; D is perhaps TRBD2 (6 bases). Trimming took off 6 bases at V and 1 base at J, with 19 bases between the two ends. The CDR3 sequence is 16 residues long. The germline V gene encodes CDR1 MDHEN and CDR2 SYDVKM. Here the CDR3 reads CASSLIGGILSYEQYF. CDR3 nucleotides: TGTGCCAGCAGCCTGATTGGGGGGATCCTTTCCTACGAGCAGTACTTC.

This clonotype showed up many times. V gene TRBV7-2 combines with J gene TRBJ2-3; 9 bases are a match to TRBD1. V lost 2 bases to trimming and J lost 1 base; unmatched junction nucleotides: 10. The CDR3 has 18 residues. Germline CDR1 and CDR2: SGHTA and FQGNSA. The CDR3 DNA reads as TGTGCCAGCAGCTTATTACTGGGACAGGGTCAACGCACAGATACGCAGTATTTT. It encodes CASSLLLGQGQRTDTQYF.

The rearrangement links TRBV5-5 to TRBJ2-2; tentative D call: TRBD1 (5 bases). Deletions cut 4 bases from V and 0 bases from J, with 10 bases between. CDR3 length equals 15 residues. The germline V gene has CDR1 SGHKS and CDR2 YYEKEE (reference sequence). CDR3: CASSRTPTNTGELFF. The CDR3 nucleotides are TGTGCCAGCAGCAGGACACCCACGAACACCGGGGAGCTGTTTTTT.

This clonotype occurred a few times. The chain links TRBV7-9 to TRBJ1-4; D not certain. Germline assignment: CDR1 SEHNR and CDR2 FQNEAQ (reference sequence). The length of the CDR3 is 14 residues. V lost 1 base, J lost 4 bases, and 7 bases lay in between. This CDR3 reads CASSLDRLNEKLFF. Here the CDR3 DNA reads TGTGCCAGCAGCTTAGACAGACTTAATGAAAAACTGTTTTTT.

This clonotype turned up a few times. The chain joins TRBV12-3 or TRBV12-4 to TRBJ1-1; the D is unclear. This CDR3 contains 14 residues. V was trimmed by 2 bases and J by 5 bases, leaving 12 bases between them. The CDR3 loop reads CASSLTERGTEAFF. The CDR3 nucleotides read TGTGCCAGCAGTTTAACAGAACGGGGTACTGAAGCTTTCTTT.

The chain combines TRBV20-1 with TRBJ1-5; unclear D gene. The CDR3 length is 12 residues. Trimming pared 7 bases from V and 5 bases from J, leaving 12 bases between. The germline V gene encodes CDR1 DFQATT and CDR2 SNEGSKA (reference sequence). In DNA, the CDR3 is TGCAGTGTCATCGCGGCGGATCAGCCCCAGCATTTT. This translates into CSVIAADQPQHF.

The V gene is TRBV5-1, the J gene TRBJ1-1, with no clear D. V was shortened by 0 bases and J by 4 bases, with 7 bases between the two germline ends. The V gene's germline CDR1 is SGHRS and CDR2 YFSETQ. The CDR3 spans 13 residues. The CDR3 nucleotides are TGCGCCAGCAGCTTGGCTCATAGCACTGAAGCTTTCTTT. Translated, it gives CASSLAHSTEAFF.

This clonotype was observed at least ten times. This chain joins TRBV24-1 and TRBJ1-5; D gene uncertain. In germline, CDR1 is KGHDR, CDR2 SFDVKD. V lost 3 bases, J lost 6 bases, and 8 bases lay in between. The CDR3 length is 13 residues. The CDR3 is CATSDASSQPQHF. In DNA form, the CDR3 reads TGTGCCACCAGTGATGCGAGTTCTCAGCCCCAGCATTTT.

The V and J genes are TRBV5-4 and TRBJ2-2; tentatively, D is TRBD1 (5 bases). Germline lookup yields CDR1 SGHNT and CDR2 YYREEE (reference sequence). Trimming took off 0 bases at V and 5 bases at J, with 14 bases between the two ends. The CDR3 totals 16 residues. The DNA for the CDR3 is TGTGCCAGCAGCTTGGTCGGACAACAAATTACCGGGGAGCTGTTTTTT. As protein: CASSLVGQQITGELFF.

This clonotype was picked up a small number of times. The chain carries TRBV5-6 and TRBJ2-7; D unclear. V lost 2 bases and J 5 bases, leaving 8 bases between the germline ends. Germline CDR1 and CDR2: SGHDT and YYEEEE. This CDR3 contains 12 residues. CDR3 amino acids: CASSFSLDEQYF. The CDR3 region has the DNA TGTGCCAGCAGCTTTTCGTTAGACGAGCAGTACTTC.

This clonotype was seen repeatedly, ten times or more. The J gene is TRBJ1-4, the V gene TRBV9, with D uncertain. The CDR3 sequence is 17 residues long. The germline gives CDR1 SGDLS, CDR2 YYNGEE. Trimming stripped 2 bases from V and 0 bases from J, with 14 bases between. The CDR3 sequence is CASSVGPRPATNEKLFF. The CDR3 DNA reads as TGTGCCAGCAGCGTTGGGCCACGACCGGCAACTAATGAAAAACTGTTTTTT. The variable domain in full, with the rest retrieved from reference TRBV9 and TRBJ1-4, is DSGVTQTPKHLITATGQRVTLRCSPRSGDLSVYWYQQSLDQGLQFLIQYYNGEERAKGNILERFSAQQFPDLHSELNLSSLELGDSALYFCASSVGPRPATNEKLFFGSGTQLSVL.

This chain connects TRBV5-1 to TRBJ1-6; D is unresolved. CDR1 and CDR2 from the germline V gene are SGHRS and YFSETQ. The CDR3 sequence is 17 residues long. Trimming left V 4 bases short and J 8 bases short, with 22 bases between. In nucleotides, the CDR3 is TGCGCCAGCAGCCCCGGAGCAGCGGTGGCTCTGGATTCACCCCTCCACTTT. Residues: CASSPGAAVALDSPLHF. The full variable domain, completed using reference TRBV5-1 and TRBJ1-6, is KAGVTQTPRYLIKTRGQQVTLSCSPISGHRSVSWYQQTPGQGLQFLFEYFSETQRNKGNFPGRFSGRQFSNSRSEMNVSTLELGDSALYLCASSPGAAVALDSPLHFGNGTRLTVT.

The chain employs TRBV20-1 and TRBJ1-1, with D perhaps TRBD1 (5 bases). Trimming stripped 2 bases from V and 4 bases from J, with 14 bases between. This CDR3 is built from 14 residues. Germline V CDR1 and CDR2: DFQATT, SNEGSKA (reference sequence). For the CDR3, the DNA is TGCAGTGCTAGACCCAATCCGGGGGGCACTGAAGCTTTCTTT. Protein product: CSARPNPGGTEAFF.

In its sample, this clonotype was seen many times. The CDR3 here is CASSLVGLAGSTDTQYF. CDR3 in DNA: TGCGCCAGCAGCTTGGTGGGACTAGCGGGGAGCACAGATACGCAGTATTTT. This chain joins TRBV5-1 and TRBJ2-3; the match to TRBD2 covers 13 bases. The CDR3 covers 17 residues. Trimming at V came to 0 bases and at J to 0 bases, leaving 1 base not matched to a gene. Germline V gives CDR1 SGHRS, CDR2 YFSETQ.